This passage covers 3 T cell receptor beta chains from one sample sequenced in a study of control samples from healthy donors and cancer patients. Sequencing used immunoSEQ multiplex PCR; TCRdb keeps in-frame clones, though not all of them. The table has approximately 28,000 clones, 91% seen once. The sequenced material came from PBMCs. The receptors here all came from a man aged 45 to 65 with lung cancer.

The V gene is TRBV7-8, the J gene TRBJ1-2; D is unclear. CDR1 is SGHVS and CDR2 is FQNEAQ in the germline V gene. Trimming cost V 0 bases and J 3 bases, with 8 bases left between them. The CDR3 loop spans 14 amino acids. The CDR3 loop reads CASSLAGGDYGYTF. The DNA for the CDR3 is TGTGCCAGCAGCTTAGCGGGCGGAGACTATGGCTACACCTTC.

The chain is built from TRBV2 and TRBJ1-2, with D unresolved. The V end lost 3 bases, the J end lost 7 bases, and 9 bases lay between the germline ends. The length of the CDR3 is 12 residues. Germline V CDR1 and CDR2: SNHLY, FYNNEI. DNA for the CDR3: TGTGCCAGCAGTGAGGTCCGCCCTGGCTACACCTTC. As protein: CASSEVRPGYTF.

The V and J genes are TRBV6-5 and TRBJ2-3, with 8 bases matching TRBD1. The CDR3 runs to 14 residues. Trimming removed 6 bases from V and 4 bases from J; junction bases left unmatched: 6. The germline V gene has CDR1 MNHEY and CDR2 SVGAGI. This CDR3 reads CASRGRGQADTQYF. The CDR3 region has the DNA TGTGCCAGCAGAGGCAGGGGGCAAGCAGATACGCAGTATTTT.